This TCR beta chain was identified in a study of CD8 T cells in Susac syndrome. It was with random hexamers that about 0.45 to 1 ug RNA was reverse transcribed. Multiplex immunoSEQ PCR targeted 54 Vbeta and 13 Jbeta TCR beta segments. Via MiXCR, TCRdb re-called the immunoSEQ multiplex PCR reads, giving one row per CDR3 protein. The repertoire has a few hundred thousand distinct CDR3 sequences, more than 80% of them found once; the top ten carry about 0.12%. The receptor was isolated from a human donor with multiple sclerosis. Sequencing used CD8+ T cells from PBMCs.

As DNA, the CDR3 is TGTGCCAGCAGCTGGACCCCCCAGGGGGGGAACACCGGGGAGCTGTTTTTT. Its translation is CASSWTPQGGNTGELFF. The genes are TRBV7-8 and TRBJ2-2; a weak D match, TRBD1 (7 bases). CDR1 SGHVS and CDR2 FQNEAQ come from the germline V gene. V dropped 4 bases and J dropped 1 base, with 16 bases sitting between them. This CDR3 is built from 17 residues.